These 21 T cell receptor beta chains came from one sample sequenced in a study of T cells expressing NK-cell markers. TCRdb re-called the 5' RACE reads and gives one entry per CDR3 protein, without DNA. The sample has 350,000 to 500,000 distinct CDR3 sequences; the top ten hold approximately 7%. The sequenced sample consisted of blood T cells: a sorted CD56 or NKG2C T cell subset, CD4+ or CD8+ T cells, or bulk PBMC T cells (not recorded which). These receptors were obtained from a woman aged 18-70 years in good health.

The V gene is TRBV21-1, the J gene TRBJ2-3; TCRdb outputs TRBD1, but without DNA this stays unchecked. TRBV21-1 is an annotated pseudogene. CDR3 length: 22 residues. CDR3: CASSKTPTGKGVSQTSTDTQYF.

V and J are TRBV29-1 and TRBJ2-5; the D call from TCRdb, TRBD1, cannot be confirmed without DNA. This CDR3 is built from 14 residues. Germline V CDR1 and CDR2: SQVTM, ANQGSEA. The CDR3 region is CSVDRGTGDQTQYF.

This sequence joins TRBV20-1 and TRBJ1-2; no DNA is available, so the TRBD1 call from TCRdb remains unchecked. Germline V lookup: CDR1 DFQATT, CDR2 SNEGSKA (reference sequence). This CDR3 has 16 residues. The CDR3 loop reads CSARGSWGARVDGYTF.

V usage is TRBV20-1 and J usage is TRBJ2-1; TCRdb's D gene call, TRBD2, goes unchecked for lack of DNA. The CDR3 is made up of 12 amino acids. Germline loops: CDR1 DFQATT, CDR2 SNEGSKA (reference sequence). CDR3 protein: CSASSAGYEQFF.

V is TRBV4-1 and J is TRBJ2-5; the D gene TCRdb calls, TRBD2, cannot be checked with no DNA. The length of the CDR3 is 15 residues. Germline-derived CDR1 and CDR2 are MGHRA and YSYEKL. The CDR3 loop reads CASSQASSGSRAQYF.

This rearrangement joins TRBV7-6 to TRBJ2-5; TCRdb's D call of TRBD1 is untestable without DNA. CDR3 length: 16 amino acids. The germline gives CDR1 SGHVS, CDR2 FNYEAQ. Here the CDR3 reads CASSLSGSGAFGAQYF.

This chain links TRBV20-1 with TRBJ2-7; TCRdb's assignment of TRBD1 cannot be checked, as there is no DNA. CDR3 length equals 16 residues. The V gene's germline CDR1 is DFQATT and CDR2 SNEGSKA (reference sequence). The CDR3 loop is CSARDLEAAVAYEQYF.

The rearrangement uses TRBV12-3 or TRBV12-4 and TRBJ2-7; checking the TCRdb D call of TRBD2 is not possible without DNA. CDR3 size: 15 residues. The CDR3 sequence: CASRGPSDQIYEQYF.

The chain is built from TRBV5-5 and TRBJ1-2; TCRdb gives TRBD1 as the D gene, but with no DNA this cannot be confirmed. The CDR3 loop spans 14 amino acids. Germline V gene sequence: CDR1 SGHKS, CDR2 YYEKEE (reference sequence). The CDR3 reads CASSSNRGLYGYTF.

CDR3 in amino acids: CASSLYRWDTQYF. This chain uses TRBV12-3 or TRBV12-4 with TRBJ2-3. The CDR3 is made up of 13 amino acids.

The chain recombines TRBV3-1 with TRBJ2-1; TCRdb's D call, TRBD1, is unchecked because there is no DNA. The CDR3 runs to 15 residues. Germline assignment: CDR1 LGHDT and CDR2 YNNKEL (reference sequence). CDR3 residues: CASSAGRDSYNEQFF.

The CDR3 sequence is CASSHPGGTQYF. The rearrangement links TRBV5-1 to TRBJ2-5; TCRdb picks TRBD1, but there is no DNA to check that call. The CDR3 sequence is 12 residues long. CDR1 SGHRS and CDR2 YFSETQ come from the germline V gene.

The chain is built from TRBV20-1 and TRBJ1-2. Germline V gives CDR1 DFQATT, CDR2 SNEGSKA (reference sequence). This CDR3 is built from 11 residues. CDR3 residues: CRPAGNYGYTF.

Here the CDR3 reads CASRPPGQNYNEQFF. J is TRBJ2-1 and V is TRBV7-2; the TRBD1 assignment by TCRdb is unverifiable without DNA. Germline values: CDR1 SGHTA, CDR2 FQGNSA. The CDR3 consists of 15 residues.

The genes are TRBV18 and TRBJ2-7; TCRdb names TRBD1, which stays unverified in the absence of DNA. Per the germline V gene, CDR1 is KGHSH and CDR2 is LQKENI. The CDR3 loop spans 16 amino acids. The chain's CDR3 is CASSPPGEAGGTEQYF. Variable domain in full (rest from reference TRBV18 and TRBJ2-7): NAGVMQNPRHLVRRRGQEARLRCSPMKGHSHVYWYRQLPEEGLKFMVYLQKENIIDESGMPKERFSAEFPKEGPSILRIQQVVRGDSAAYFCASSPPGEAGGTEQYFGPGTRLTVT.

This chain connects TRBV20-1 to TRBJ2-1. The CDR3 sequence is 15 residues long. Germline V gene data show CDR1 as DFQATT and CDR2 as SNEGSKA (reference sequence). CDR3 protein: CSALDGVTSYNEQFF.

This chain links TRBV6-2 or TRBV6-3 with TRBJ1-2; checking the TCRdb D call of TRBD1 is not possible without DNA. The germline V gene has CDR1 MNHEY and CDR2 SVGEGT. This CDR3 spans 13 amino acids. The CDR3 loop reads CASRPGQDLKCTF.

The chain recombines TRBV2 with TRBJ2-7; lacking DNA, the TRBD2 call made by TCRdb goes unchecked. Looked up from germline, CDR1 is SNHLY and CDR2 is FYNNEI. The CDR3 loop spans 16 amino acids. This CDR3 reads CASSEAPAGTGNEQYF. Complete variable domain (other parts from reference TRBV2 and TRBJ2-7): EPEVTQTPSHQVTQMGQEVILRCVPISNHLYFYWYRQILGQKVEFLVSFYNNEISEKSEIFDDQFSVERPDGSNFTLKIRSTKLEDSAMYFCASSEAPAGTGNEQYFGPGTRLTVT.

This chain joins TRBV6-2 or TRBV6-3 and TRBJ2-1; TCRdb proposes TRBD2, but this gene call is untestable without DNA. The germline gives CDR1 MNHEY, CDR2 SVGEGT. The CDR3 totals 17 residues. CDR3: CASSYLTRDLSYNEQFF.

The V gene is TRBV12-3 or TRBV12-4, the J gene TRBJ1-1; with no DNA, the TCRdb D assignment of TRBD1 cannot be verified. The CDR3 totals 16 residues. CDR3 sequence reads: CASTQRGGQLNTEAFF.

This chain connects TRBV27 to TRBJ2-3; TCRdb lists TRBD1, though no DNA is available to test this call. The CDR3 is 14 amino acids. The germline CDR1 and CDR2 sequences are MNHEY and SMNVEV (reference sequence). This CDR3 reads CASSTSPYSDTQYF.